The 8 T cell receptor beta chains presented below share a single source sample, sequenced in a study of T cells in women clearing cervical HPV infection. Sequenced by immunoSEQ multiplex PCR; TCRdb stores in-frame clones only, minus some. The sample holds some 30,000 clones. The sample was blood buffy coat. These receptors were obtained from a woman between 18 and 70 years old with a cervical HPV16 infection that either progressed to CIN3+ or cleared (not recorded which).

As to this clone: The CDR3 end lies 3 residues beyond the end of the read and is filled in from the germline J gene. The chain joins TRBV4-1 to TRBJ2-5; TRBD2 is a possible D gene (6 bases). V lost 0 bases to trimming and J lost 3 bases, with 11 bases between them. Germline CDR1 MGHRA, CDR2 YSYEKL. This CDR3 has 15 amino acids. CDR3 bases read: TGCGCCAGCAGCCAAGATCAGGCTAGCGAAGAGACC. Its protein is CASSQDQASEET. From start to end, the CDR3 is CASSQDQASEETQYF.

The CDR3 protein is CASRRRATSTTPPHEQYF. CDR3 bases read: TGTGCCAGCAGACGAAGGGCTACCTCTACAACCCCACCGCACGAG. The V call is TRBV7-3, the J call TRBJ2-7; D remains ambiguous. The CDR3 end is not reached by the read, which stops 3 residues before it; the germline J gene fills it in. CDR1 is SGHTA, CDR2 FQGTGA, per germline. The V end was cut by 6 bases, the J end by 5 bases, with 29 bases between. The CDR3 consists of 18 residues.

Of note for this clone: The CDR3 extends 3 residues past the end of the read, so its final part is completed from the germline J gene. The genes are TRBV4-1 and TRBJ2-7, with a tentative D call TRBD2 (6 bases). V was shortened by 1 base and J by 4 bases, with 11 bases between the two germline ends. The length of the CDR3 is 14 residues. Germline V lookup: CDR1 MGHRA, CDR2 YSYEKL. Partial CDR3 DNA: TGCGCCAGCAGCCAAGTGGAGGGGCAATACGAG. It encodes CASSQVEGQYE. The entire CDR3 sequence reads CASSQVEGQYEQYF.

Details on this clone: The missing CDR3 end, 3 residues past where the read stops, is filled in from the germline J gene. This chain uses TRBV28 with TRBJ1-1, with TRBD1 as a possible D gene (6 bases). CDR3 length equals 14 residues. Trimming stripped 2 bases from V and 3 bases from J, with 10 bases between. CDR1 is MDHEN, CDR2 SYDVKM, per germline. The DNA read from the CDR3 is TGTGCCAGCAGTTTACCTGACAGGTACACTGAA. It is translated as CASSLPDRYTE. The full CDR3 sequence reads CASSLPDRYTEAFF.

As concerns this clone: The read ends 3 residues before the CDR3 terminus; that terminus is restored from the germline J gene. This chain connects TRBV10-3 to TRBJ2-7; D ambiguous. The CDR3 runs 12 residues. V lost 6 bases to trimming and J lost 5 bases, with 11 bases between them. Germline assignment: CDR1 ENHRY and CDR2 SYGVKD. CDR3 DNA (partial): TGTGCCATCAGGGGCAATTCCGACGAG. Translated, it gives CAIRGNSDE. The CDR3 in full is CAIRGNSDEQYF.

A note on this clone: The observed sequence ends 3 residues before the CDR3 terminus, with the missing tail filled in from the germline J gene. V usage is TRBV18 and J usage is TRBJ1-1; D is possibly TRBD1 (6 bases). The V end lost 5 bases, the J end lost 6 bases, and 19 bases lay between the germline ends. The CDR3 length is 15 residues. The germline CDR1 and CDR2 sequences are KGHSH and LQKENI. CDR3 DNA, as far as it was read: TGTGCCAGCTCAAAGGACAGAGGGGATGGATCTGAA. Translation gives CASSKDRGDGSE. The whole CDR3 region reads CASSKDRGDGSEAFF. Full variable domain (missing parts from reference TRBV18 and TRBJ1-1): NAGVMQNPRHLVRRRGQEARLRCSPMKGHSHVYWYRQLPEEGLKFMVYLQKENIIDESGMPKERFSAEFPKEGPSILRIQQVVRGDSAAYFCASSKDRGDGSEAFFGQGTRLTVV.

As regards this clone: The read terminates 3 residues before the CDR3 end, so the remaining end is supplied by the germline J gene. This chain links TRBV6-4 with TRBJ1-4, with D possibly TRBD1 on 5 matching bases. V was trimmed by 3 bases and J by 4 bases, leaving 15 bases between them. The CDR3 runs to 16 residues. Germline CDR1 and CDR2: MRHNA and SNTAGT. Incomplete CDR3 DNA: TGTGCCAGCAGTGAGGACCAAGGGGCCCTTAATGAAAAA. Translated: CASSEDQGALNEK. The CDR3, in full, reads CASSEDQGALNEKLFF.

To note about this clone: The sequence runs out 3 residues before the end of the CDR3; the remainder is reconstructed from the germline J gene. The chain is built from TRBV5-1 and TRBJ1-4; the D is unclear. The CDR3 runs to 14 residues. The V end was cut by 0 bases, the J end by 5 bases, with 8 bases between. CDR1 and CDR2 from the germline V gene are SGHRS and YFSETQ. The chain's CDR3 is CASSLGQGNEKLFF. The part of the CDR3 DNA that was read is TGCGCCAGCAGCTTGGGACAAGGGAATGAAAAA.